One sample yielded the 11 T cell receptor beta chains listed below, sequenced in a study of CD8+CD57+ T cells in acquired aplastic anemia. CDR3 and TCR beta VDJ profiling relied on a genomic DNA template. TCRdb recomputed calls from the reads with MiXCR, one row per CDR3 protein. Altogether about 170,000 distinct CDR3 sequences are present, around 40% being singletons, with the ten largest covering 1.1%. Sequenced material: sorted CD4+, CD8+, or CD8+CD57+ T cells (not recorded which) from PBMCs. The receptor source for this set is a human donor in good health.

The V call is TRBV2, the J call TRBJ2-5, with D perhaps matching TRBD1 (6 bases). The CDR3 is 15 amino acids. Germline CDR1 and CDR2: SNHLY and FYNNEI. With 5 bases removed from V and 4 bases from J, the gap between germline ends came to 17 bases. CDR3 nucleotide sequence: TGTGCCAGCAGTTACGGGGCAAAGGGGGTAGAGACCCAGTACTTC. It encodes CASSYGAKGVETQYF.

The J gene is TRBJ1-6, the V gene TRBV7-9; D not certain. Germline CDR1 is SEHNR and CDR2 is FQNEAQ (reference sequence). The ends were cut back, 3 bases at V and 10 bases at J, with 10 bases in the middle. CDR3 length: 13 residues. The CDR3 nucleotides are TGTGCCAGCAGCTTCCCACAGCCGTCACCCCTCCACTTT. This sequence encodes CASSFPQPSPLHF. Drawing the rest from reference TRBV7-9 and TRBJ1-6, the complete variable domain is DTGVSQNPRHKITKRGQNVTFRCDPISEHNRLYWYRQTLGQGPEFLTYFQNEAQLEKSRLLSDRFSAERPKGSFSTLEIQRTEQGDSAMYLCASSFPQPSPLHFGNGTRLTVT.

A few counts support this clonotype. J is TRBJ1-5 and V is TRBV15; TRBD1 might be the D (5 bases). From germline, CDR1 is LNHNV and CDR2 YYDKDF (reference sequence). V was clipped by 5 bases and J by 3 bases, with 17 bases between them. This CDR3 comprises 16 residues. CDR3 bases: TGTGCCACCAGCGCTCGCTCAGGGTTGGTCAATCAGCCCCAGCATTTT. As protein: CATSARSGLVNQPQHF.

This clonotype is classed as medium-sized. The chain is built from TRBV29-1 and TRBJ1-4, with D possibly TRBD1 on 5 matching bases. Germline V gene data show CDR1 as SQVTM and CDR2 as ANQGSEA. Trimming removed 4 bases from V and 3 bases from J, with 12 bases in between. This CDR3 is 14 amino acids long. DNA for the CDR3: TGCAGCGTTGCGGGGGGGACCCCTAATGAAAAACTGTTTTTT. Its protein product is CSVAGGTPNEKLFF.

Regarding this clonotype: Being one base from a much bigger clone, this may be a read error. CDR3 coding DNA: TGTGCCAGCAGCTTGGATAAGGGGAACCTATACGCCTACGAGCGGTACTTC. It specifies CASSLDKGNLYAYERYF. The chain links TRBV5-4 to TRBJ2-7, with a possible D match to TRBD1 (5 bases). CDR3 length: 17 residues. CDR1 is SGHNT and CDR2 is YYREEE in the germline V gene (reference sequence).

This clonotype was counted a few times. The chain joins TRBV7-8 to TRBJ1-1; the D gene is possibly TRBD1 (5 bases). Per germline, CDR1 SGHVS and CDR2 FQNEAQ. This CDR3 contains 13 residues. V lost 2 bases and J lost 6, with 10 bases in between. The CDR3: CASSLKLGPEAFF. CDR3 in DNA: TGTGCCAGCAGCTTAAAGCTGGGACCTGAAGCTTTCTTT.

This clonotype turned up a few times. The V call is TRBV25-1, the J call TRBJ1-2; TRBD1 might be the D (5 bases). Trimming stripped 5 bases from V and 0 bases from J, with 7 bases between. From germline, CDR1 is MGHDK and CDR2 SYGVNS. CDR3 size: 13 residues. The CDR3 coding sequence is TGTGCCAGCAGTCAGGGAGCTAACTATGGCTACACCTTC. This sequence encodes CASSQGANYGYTF.

The sample holds many counts of this clonotype. The chain has TRBV7-8 and TRBJ2-7; 10 nucleotides line up with TRBD1. J was trimmed by 8 bases and V by 5 bases; bases with no gene match: 9. Per germline, CDR1 SGHVS and CDR2 FQNEAQ. The CDR3 is made up of 14 amino acids. This CDR3 is CASSGRDRGSKQYF. CDR3 DNA sequence: TGTGCCAGCAGCGGAAGGGACAGGGGTAGCAAGCAGTACTTC.

The gene calls are TRBV11-1 and TRBJ2-3; D might be TRBD2 (5 bases). From germline, CDR1 is SGHAT and CDR2 FQDESV (reference sequence). Trimming removed 6 bases at V and 0 bases at J, with 16 bases between. The CDR3 extends over 16 amino acids. Here the CDR3 reads CASRKVISESTDTQYF. Written as DNA, the CDR3 is TGTGCCAGCAGAAAAGTTATTAGCGAGAGCACAGATACGCAGTATTTT.

The chain links TRBV2 to TRBJ2-7, with a possible D match to TRBD1 (5 bases). The CDR3 totals 13 residues. Germline CDR1 SNHLY, CDR2 FYNNEI. Trimming pared 10 bases from V and 0 bases from J, leaving 13 bases between. CDR3 coding DNA: TGTGCCATGACAGCTTCTGACTCCTACGAGCAGTACTTC. As protein: CAMTASDSYEQYF. Complete variable domain (other parts from reference TRBV2 and TRBJ2-7): EPEVTQTPSHQVTQMGQEVILRCVPISNHLYFYWYRQILGQKVEFLVSFYNNEISEKSEIFDDQFSVERPDGSNFTLKIRSTKLEDSAMYFCAMTASDSYEQYFGPGTRLTVT.

This clonotype was observed a few times. This sequence joins TRBV10-3 and TRBJ2-7; 12 nucleotides align to TRBD1. This CDR3 region has 16 residues. Germline trimming cut 7 bases from V and 6 bases from J; bases unmatched to any gene: 13. Per germline, CDR1 ENHRY and CDR2 SYGVKD. CDR3 sequence reads: CAITRGRDRGPGEQYF. The CDR3 DNA reads as TGTGCCATCACCCGAGGAAGGGACAGGGGGCCAGGCGAGCAGTACTTC.